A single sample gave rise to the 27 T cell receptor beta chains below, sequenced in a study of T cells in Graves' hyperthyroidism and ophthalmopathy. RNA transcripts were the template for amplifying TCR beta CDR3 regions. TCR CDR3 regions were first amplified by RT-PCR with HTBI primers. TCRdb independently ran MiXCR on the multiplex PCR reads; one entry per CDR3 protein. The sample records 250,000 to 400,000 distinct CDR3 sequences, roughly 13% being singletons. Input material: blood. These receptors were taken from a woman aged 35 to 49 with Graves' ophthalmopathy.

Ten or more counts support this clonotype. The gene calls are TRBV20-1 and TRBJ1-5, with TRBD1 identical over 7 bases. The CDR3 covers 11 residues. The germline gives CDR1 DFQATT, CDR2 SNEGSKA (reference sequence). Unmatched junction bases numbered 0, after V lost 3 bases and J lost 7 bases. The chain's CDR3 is CSARGQQPQHF. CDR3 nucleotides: TGCAGTGCTAGGGGACAGCAGCCCCAGCATTTT.

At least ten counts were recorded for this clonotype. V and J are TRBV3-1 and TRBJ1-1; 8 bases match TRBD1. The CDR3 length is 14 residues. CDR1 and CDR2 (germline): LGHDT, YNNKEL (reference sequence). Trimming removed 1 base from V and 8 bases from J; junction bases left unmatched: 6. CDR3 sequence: CASSQVDRAPEAFF. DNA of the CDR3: TGTGCCAGCAGCCAAGTGGACAGGGCGCCAGAAGCTTTCTTT.

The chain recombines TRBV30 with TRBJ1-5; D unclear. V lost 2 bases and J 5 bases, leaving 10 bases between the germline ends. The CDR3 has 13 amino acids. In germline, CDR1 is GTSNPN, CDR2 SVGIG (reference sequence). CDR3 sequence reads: CAWSIGLHQPQHF. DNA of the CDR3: TGTGCCTGGAGTATAGGTTTACATCAGCCCCAGCATTTT.

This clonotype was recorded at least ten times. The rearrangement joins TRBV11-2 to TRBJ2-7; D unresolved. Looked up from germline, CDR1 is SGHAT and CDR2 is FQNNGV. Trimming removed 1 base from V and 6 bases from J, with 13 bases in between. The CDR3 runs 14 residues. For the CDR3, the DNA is TGTGCCAGCAGCTTAGCCCCCCGACTTGGCGAGCAGTACTTC. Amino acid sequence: CASSLAPRLGEQYF.

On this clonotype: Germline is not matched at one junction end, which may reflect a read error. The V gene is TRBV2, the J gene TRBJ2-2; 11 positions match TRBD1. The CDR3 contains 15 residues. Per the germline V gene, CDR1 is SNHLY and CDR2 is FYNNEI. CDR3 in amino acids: CASRDRGRSTRELFF. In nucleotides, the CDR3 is TGTGCCAGCAGGGACAGGGGGCGCAGCACCAGGGAGCTGTTTTTT. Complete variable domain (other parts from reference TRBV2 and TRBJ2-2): EPEVTQTPSHQVTQMGQEVILRCVPISNHLYFYWYRQILGQKVEFLVSFYNNEISEKSEIFDDQFSVERPDGSNFTLKIRSTKLEDSAMYFCASRDRGRSTRELFFGEGSRLTVL.

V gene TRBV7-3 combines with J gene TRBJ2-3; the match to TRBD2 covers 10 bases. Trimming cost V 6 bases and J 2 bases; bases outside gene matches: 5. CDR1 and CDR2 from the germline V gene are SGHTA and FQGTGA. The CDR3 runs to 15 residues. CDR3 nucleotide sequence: TGTGCCAGCAGACTAGCGGGATCCACCACAGATACGCAGTATTTT. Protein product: CASRLAGSTTDTQYF.

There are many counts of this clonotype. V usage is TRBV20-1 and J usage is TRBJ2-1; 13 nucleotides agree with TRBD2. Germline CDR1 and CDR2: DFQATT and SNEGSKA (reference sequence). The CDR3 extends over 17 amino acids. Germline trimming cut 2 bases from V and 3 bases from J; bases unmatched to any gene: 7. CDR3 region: CSARTKGLAGRYNEQFF. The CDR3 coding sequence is TGCAGTGCTAGAACAAAGGGACTAGCGGGACGCTACAATGAGCAGTTCTTC.

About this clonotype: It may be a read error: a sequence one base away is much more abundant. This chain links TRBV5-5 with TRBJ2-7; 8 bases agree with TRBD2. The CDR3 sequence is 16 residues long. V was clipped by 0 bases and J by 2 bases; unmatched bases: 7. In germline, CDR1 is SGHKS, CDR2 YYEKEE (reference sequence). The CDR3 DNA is TGTGCCAGCAGCTTGGAGGACGGGAGGGCCGCCTACGAGCAGTACTTC. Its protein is CASSLEDGRAAYEQYF.

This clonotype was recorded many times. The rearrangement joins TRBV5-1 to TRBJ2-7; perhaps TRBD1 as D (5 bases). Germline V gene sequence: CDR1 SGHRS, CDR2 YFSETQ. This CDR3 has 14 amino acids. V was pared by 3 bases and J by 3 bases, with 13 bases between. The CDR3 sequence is CASSSTVLGYEQYF. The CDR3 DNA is TGCGCCAGCAGCTCGACAGTCCTAGGCTACGAGCAGTACTTC. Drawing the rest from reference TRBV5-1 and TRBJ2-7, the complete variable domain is KAGVTQTPRYLIKTRGQQVTLSCSPISGHRSVSWYQQTPGQGLQFLFEYFSETQRNKGNFPGRFSGRQFSNSRSEMNVSTLELGDSALYLCASSSTVLGYEQYFGPGTRLTVT.

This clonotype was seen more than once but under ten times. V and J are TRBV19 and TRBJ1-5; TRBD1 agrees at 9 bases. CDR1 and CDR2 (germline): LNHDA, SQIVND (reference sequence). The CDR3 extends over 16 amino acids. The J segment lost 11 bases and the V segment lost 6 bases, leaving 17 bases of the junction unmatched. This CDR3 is CASSVRRGQGNQSQHF. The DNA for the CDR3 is TGTGCCAGTAGCGTCCGCCGGGGACAGGGCAATCAATCCCAGCATTTT.

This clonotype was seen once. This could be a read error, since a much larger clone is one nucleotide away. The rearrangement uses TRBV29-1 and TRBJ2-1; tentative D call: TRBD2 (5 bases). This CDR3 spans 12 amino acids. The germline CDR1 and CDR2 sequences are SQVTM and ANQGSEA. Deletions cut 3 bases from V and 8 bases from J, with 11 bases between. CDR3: CSVDGKGDEQFF. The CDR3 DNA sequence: TGCAGCGTTGACGGGAAAGGAGATGAGCAGTTCTTC.

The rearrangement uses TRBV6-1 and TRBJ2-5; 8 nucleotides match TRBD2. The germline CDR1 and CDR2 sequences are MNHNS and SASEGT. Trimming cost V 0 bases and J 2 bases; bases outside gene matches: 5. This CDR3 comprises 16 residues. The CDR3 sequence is CASSEAWRGVQETQYF. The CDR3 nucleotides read TGTGCCAGCAGTGAAGCGTGGCGGGGGGTTCAAGAGACCCAGTACTTC.

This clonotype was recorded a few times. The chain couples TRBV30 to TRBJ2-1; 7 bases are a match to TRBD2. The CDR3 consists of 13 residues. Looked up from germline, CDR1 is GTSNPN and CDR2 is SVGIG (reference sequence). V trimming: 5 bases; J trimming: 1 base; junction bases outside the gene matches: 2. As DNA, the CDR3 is TGTGCCTGGCAGCGGGAATCCTACAATGAGCAGTTCTTC. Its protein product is CAWQRESYNEQFF.

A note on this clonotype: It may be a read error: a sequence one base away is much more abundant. This chain's CDR3 is CSVSYQDSGHEQFF. CDR3 sequence (DNA): TGCAGCGTTTCATATCAGGACAGCGGGCACGAGCAGTTCTTC. The chain has TRBV29-1 and TRBJ2-1; D is perhaps TRBD1 or TRBD2 (6 bases each). Deletions cut 5 bases from V and 10 bases from J, with 21 bases between. The CDR3 sequence is 14 residues long. Per germline, CDR1 SQVTM and CDR2 ANQGSEA.

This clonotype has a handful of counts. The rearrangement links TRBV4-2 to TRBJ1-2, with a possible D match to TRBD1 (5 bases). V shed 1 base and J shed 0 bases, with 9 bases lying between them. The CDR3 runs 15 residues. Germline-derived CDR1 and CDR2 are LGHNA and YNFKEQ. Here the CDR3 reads CASSQAGRTNYGYTF. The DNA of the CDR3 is TGTGCCAGCAGCCAAGCGGGACGGACTAACTATGGCTACACCTTC.

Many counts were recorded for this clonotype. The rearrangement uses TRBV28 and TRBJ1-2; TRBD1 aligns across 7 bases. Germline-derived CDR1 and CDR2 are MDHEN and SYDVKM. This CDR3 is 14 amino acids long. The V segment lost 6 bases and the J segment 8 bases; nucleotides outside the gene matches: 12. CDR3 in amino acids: CASRENRGVGGYTF. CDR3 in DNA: TGTGCCAGCAGGGAAAACAGGGGTGTTGGGGGCTACACCTTC.

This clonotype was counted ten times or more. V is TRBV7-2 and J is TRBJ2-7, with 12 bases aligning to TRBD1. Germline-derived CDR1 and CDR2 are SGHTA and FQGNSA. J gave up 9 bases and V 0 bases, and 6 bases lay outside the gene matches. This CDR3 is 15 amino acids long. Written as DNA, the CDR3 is TGTGCCAGCAGCTTAGCCGGGACAGGGGGCGCAGGGCAGTACTTC. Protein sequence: CASSLAGTGGAGQYF.

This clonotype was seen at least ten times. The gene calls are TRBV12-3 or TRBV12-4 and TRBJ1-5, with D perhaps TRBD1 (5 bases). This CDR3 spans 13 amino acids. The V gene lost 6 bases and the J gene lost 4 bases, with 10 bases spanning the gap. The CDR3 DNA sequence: TGTGCCAGCAGCACTCGACAGAATCAGCCCCAGCATTTT. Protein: CASSTRQNQPQHF.

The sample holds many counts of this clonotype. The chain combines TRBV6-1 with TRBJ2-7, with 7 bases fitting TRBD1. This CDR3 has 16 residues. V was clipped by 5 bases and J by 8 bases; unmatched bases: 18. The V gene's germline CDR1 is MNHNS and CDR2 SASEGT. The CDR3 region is CASSSHRDSGPTKQYF. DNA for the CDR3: TGTGCCAGCAGTTCTCACCGGGACAGCGGTCCTACGAAGCAGTACTTC.

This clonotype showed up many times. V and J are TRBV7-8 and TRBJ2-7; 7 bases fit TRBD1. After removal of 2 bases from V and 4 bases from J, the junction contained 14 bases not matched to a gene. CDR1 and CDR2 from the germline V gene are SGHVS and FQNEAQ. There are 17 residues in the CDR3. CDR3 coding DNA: TGTGCCAGCAGCTTACAGACGGACAGGCCCCACGGGTACGAGCAGTACTTC. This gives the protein CASSLQTDRPHGYEQYF.

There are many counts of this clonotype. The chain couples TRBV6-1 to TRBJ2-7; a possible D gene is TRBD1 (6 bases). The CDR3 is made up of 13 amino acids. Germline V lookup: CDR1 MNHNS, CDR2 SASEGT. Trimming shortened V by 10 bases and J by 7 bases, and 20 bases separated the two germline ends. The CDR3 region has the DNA TGTGCCACCCACGCCGGGACAAATACAGAGCAGTACTTC. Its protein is CATHAGTNTEQYF.

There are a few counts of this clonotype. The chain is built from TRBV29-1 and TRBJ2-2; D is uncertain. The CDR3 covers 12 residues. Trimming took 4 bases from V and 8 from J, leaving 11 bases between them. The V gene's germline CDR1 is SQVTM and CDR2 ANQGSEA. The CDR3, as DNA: TGCAGCGTTGTATACGAGACGGGGGAGCTGTTTTTT. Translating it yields CSVVYETGELFF.

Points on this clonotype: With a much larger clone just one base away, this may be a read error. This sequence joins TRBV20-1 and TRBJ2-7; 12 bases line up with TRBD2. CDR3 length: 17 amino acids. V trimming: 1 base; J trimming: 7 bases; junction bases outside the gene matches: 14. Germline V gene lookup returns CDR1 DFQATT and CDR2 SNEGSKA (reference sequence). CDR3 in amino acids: CSARVPGGLAGPNEQYF. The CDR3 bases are TGCAGTGCTAGAGTACCCGGGGGACTAGCGGGTCCTAATGAGCAGTACTTC.

The CDR3 here is CASSILTGNNQPQHF. In DNA form, the CDR3 reads TGTGCCAGCAGCATACTGACAGGTAACAATCAGCCCCAGCATTTT. J is TRBJ1-5 and V is TRBV5-5, with D perhaps matching TRBD1 (6 bases). The V and J ends lost 4 bases and 3 bases respectively, with 14 bases between them. The V gene's germline CDR1 is SGHKS and CDR2 YYEKEE (reference sequence). This CDR3 has 15 residues.

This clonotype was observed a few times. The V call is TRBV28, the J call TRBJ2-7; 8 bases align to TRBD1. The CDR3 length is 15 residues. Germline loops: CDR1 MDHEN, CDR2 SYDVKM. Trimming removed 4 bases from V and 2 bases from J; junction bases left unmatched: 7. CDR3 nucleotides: TGTGCCAGCAGTTCTCTCCAGGGGGCGGCCTACGAGCAGTACTTC. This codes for CASSSLQGAAYEQYF.

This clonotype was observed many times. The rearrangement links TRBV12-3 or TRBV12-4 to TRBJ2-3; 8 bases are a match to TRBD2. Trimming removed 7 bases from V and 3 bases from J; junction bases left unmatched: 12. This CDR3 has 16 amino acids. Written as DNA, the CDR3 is TGTGCCAGCACCCCCTTAGCGGGGCCGTCGACAGATACGCAGTATTTT. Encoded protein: CASTPLAGPSTDTQYF.

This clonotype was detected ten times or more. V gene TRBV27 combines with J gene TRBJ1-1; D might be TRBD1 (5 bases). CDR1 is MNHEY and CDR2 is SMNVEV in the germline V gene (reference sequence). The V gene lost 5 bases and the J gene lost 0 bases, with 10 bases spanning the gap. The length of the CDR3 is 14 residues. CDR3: CASSQGVLNTEAFF. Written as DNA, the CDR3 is TGTGCCAGCAGTCAGGGAGTTCTGAACACTGAAGCTTTCTTT.